This is a list of T cell receptor beta chains from one sample in a study of blood T cell repertoires in COVID-19. TCRdb's copy holds only in-frame clones and misses some; the assay was immunoSEQ multiplex PCR. Of 55,000 to 75,000 clones in the sample, roughly 90% were seen once. The sequencing input was peripheral blood. Receptors were obtained from a human donor in a cohort sampled during active COVID-19. Each CDR3 is given with its conserved first and last residue. The D gene is left open where the match is weak.

j_call v_call d_call cdr3_nt cdr3_aa
TRBJ1-1 TRBV7-2 NA TGTGCCAGCAGCTTGGGCATGAACACTGAAGCTTTCTTT CASSLGMNTEAFF
TRBJ1-5 TRBV6-5 NA TGTGCCAGCAGTTACTCGACAAATCAGCCCCAGCATTTT CASSYSTNQPQHF
TRBJ1-5 TRBV28 NA TGTGCCAGCAGTTTATCCAGATCGCGCAATCAGCCCCAGCATTTT CASSLSRSRNQPQHF
TRBJ1-2 TRBV19 TRBD1 TGTGCCAGTAGTATAGGACAGGGGATCGGCTACACCTTC CASSIGQGIGYTF
TRBJ1-1 TRBV11-2 NA TGTGCCAGCAGCTCAAACAGGGACACTGAAGCTTTCTTT CASSSNRDTEAFF
TRBJ1-3 TRBV24-1 TRBD1 TGTGCCACCAGTGATTCGACGACAGGGAGAGGAAACACCATATATTTT CATSDSTTGRGNTIYF
TRBJ2-7 TRBV6-2/TRBV6-3 TRBD2 TGTGCCAGCAGTTACACTAGCGGGGTTTGGGGCGAGCAGTACTTC CASSYTSGVWGEQYF
TRBJ1-2 TRBV7-9 TRBD1 TGTGCCAGCAGCTCTAAATTTGGGACAGGGGTGAGTGGCTACACCTTC CASSSKFGTGVSGYTF
TRBJ2-5 TRBV7-3 TRBD2 TGTGCCAGCAGCCGATCGGCGGGGGGCCAAGAGACCCAGTACTTC CASSRSAGGQETQYF
TRBJ1-1 TRBV6-6 NA TGTGCCAGCAGTTCGATCTCAGGGGTTAACACTGAAGCTTTCTTT CASSSISGVNTEAFF
TRBJ2-3 TRBV10-3 TRBD2 TGTGCCATCAGTGTAAAACCGGGACTAGCGGAGAAAGATACGCAGTATTTT CAISVKPGLAEKDTQYF
TRBJ1-3 TRBV4-1 NA TGCGCCAGCAGCCATGGGGGGGGAAGCTCTGGAAACACCATATATTTT CASSHGGGSSGNTIYF
TRBJ2-1 TRBV10-3 NA TGTGCCATCAGTGAGCCTGGGGGAGGCTACAATGAGCAGTTCTTC CAISEPGGGYNEQFF
TRBJ1-1 TRBV7-2 TRBD1 TGTGCCAGCAGCTTAGCGCTAATCGGGACAGGGCCCTTTCTGGCTTTCTTT CASSLALIGTGPFLAFF
TRBJ2-1 TRBV19 NA TGTGCCAGTAGTATTGGGGGGTCCTACAATGAGCAGTTCTTC CASSIGGSYNEQFF